A single sample gave rise to the 18 T cell receptor beta chains below, sequenced in a study of T cell responses to AZD1222 COVID-19 vaccine. Measured with immunoSEQ multiplex PCR; TCRdb has only the in-frame clones, and not every one. The sample carries about 200,000 clones, about 93% recorded once. The starting material was peripheral blood, obtained 28 days after the second AZD1222 dose. The receptors shown here come from an adult who received the AZD1222 COVID-19 vaccine.

This chain joins TRBV24-1 and TRBJ2-1; perhaps TRBD1 as D (6 bases). There are 12 residues in the CDR3. Deletions cut 5 bases from V and 9 bases from J, with 10 bases between. Germline values: CDR1 KGHDR, CDR2 SFDVKD. In DNA, the CDR3 is TGTGCCACCAGTGCAGGGGTTGGTGAGCAGTTCTTC. Translated, it gives CATSAGVGEQFF.

The J gene is TRBJ1-3, the V gene TRBV4-1; a weak D match, TRBD1 (6 bases). The CDR3 length is 16 residues. The germline V gene has CDR1 MGHRA and CDR2 YSYEKL. Trimming pared 2 bases from V and 0 bases from J, leaving 11 bases between. The CDR3 loop is CASSQSGQSSGNTIYF. The CDR3 DNA sequence: TGCGCCAGCAGCCAAAGCGGACAGAGCTCTGGAAACACCATATATTTT.

The chain combines TRBV14 with TRBJ1-2, with a weak D call TRBD1 (5 bases). The CDR3 is made up of 15 amino acids. Deletions cut 0 bases from V and 3 bases from J, with 11 bases between. The V gene's germline CDR1 is SGHDN and CDR2 FVKESK. This CDR3 is CASSQDHRLYYGYTF. The CDR3 region has the DNA TGTGCCAGCAGCCAAGACCACAGGCTTTACTATGGCTACACCTTC.

This chain joins TRBV12-3 or TRBV12-4 and TRBJ1-2; 9 nucleotides match TRBD1. V lost 6 bases and J lost 9; bases outside the gene matches: 2. The CDR3 runs to 11 residues. The CDR3 spells CASRGQGRYTF. The CDR3 DNA sequence: TGTGCCAGCAGAGGACAGGGGCGCTACACCTTC.

The count of this clone is one. The chain uses TRBV5-8 and TRBJ2-7, with D tentatively TRBD1 (5 bases). The CDR3 length is 13 residues. The germline V and J ends were trimmed by 6 bases and 4 bases, with 14 bases remaining between them. The V gene's germline CDR1 is SGHTS and CDR2 YDEGEE. CDR3 nucleotide sequence: TGTGCCAGCACGCGGCAGGGTGTGTACGAGCAGTACTTC. This gives the protein CASTRQGVYEQYF.

The rearrangement links TRBV6-2 or TRBV6-3 to TRBJ2-7; perhaps TRBD1 as D (6 bases). The germline V gene has CDR1 MNHEY and CDR2 SVGEGT. CDR3 length: 17 amino acids. V was cut by 6 bases and J by 3 bases, with 24 bases left in between. CDR3 protein: CASSPQVWAGVVYEQYF. Written as DNA, the CDR3 is TGTGCCAGCAGCCCTCAAGTATGGGCAGGGGTAGTCTACGAGCAGTACTTC.

This sequence joins TRBV24-1 and TRBJ1-2; 10 bases map to TRBD1. CDR3 size: 15 residues. CDR1 and CDR2 from the germline V gene are KGHDR and SFDVKD. V lost 2 bases to trimming and J lost 7 bases; unmatched junction nucleotides: 6. The chain's CDR3 is CATSDSGQGFVGYTF. In DNA, the CDR3 is TGTGCCACCAGTGATTCGGGACAGGGGTTTGTTGGCTACACCTTC.

Turning to this clone: An end of the junction does not agree with germline; a read error may underlie this. The CDR3 loop reads CASSQGTIGDRGNF. The CDR3 nucleotides are TGTGCCAGCAGCCAAGGTACGATTGGGGACAGGGGTAACTTC. This chain joins TRBV14 and TRBJ2-5, with 10 bases identical to TRBD1. Germline V gene sequence: CDR1 SGHDN, CDR2 FVKESK. The CDR3 has 14 amino acids.

The J gene is TRBJ2-7, the V gene TRBV4-1; 8 bases agree with TRBD2. V lost 1 base to trimming and J lost 2 bases; unmatched junction nucleotides: 1. Germline CDR1 and CDR2: MGHRA and YSYEKL. CDR3 length: 14 residues. The CDR3 DNA reads TGCGCCAGCAGCCAAGTCGGGGGGGCCTACGAGCAGTACTTC. Protein product: CASSQVGGAYEQYF.

This chain joins TRBV28 and TRBJ2-1; TRBD1 matches at 7 bases. Germline loops: CDR1 MDHEN, CDR2 SYDVKM. The junction had 6 bases not matched to a gene; V was cut back by 6 bases and J by 4 bases. This CDR3 contains 14 residues. The CDR3: CASRPGQIYNEQFF. The CDR3 nucleotides read TGTGCCAGCAGACCGGGACAGATTTACAATGAGCAGTTCTTC.

V gene TRBV7-8 combines with J gene TRBJ2-5; D possibly uses TRBD1 or TRBD2 (6 bases each). The CDR3 has 16 amino acids. V dropped 0 bases and J dropped 5 bases, with 16 bases sitting between them. The germline V gene encodes CDR1 SGHVS and CDR2 FQNEAQ. The CDR3 loop is CASSLAGTLAGETQYF. For the CDR3, the DNA is TGTGCCAGCAGCTTAGCGGGGACACTGGCGGGGGAGACCCAGTACTTC. The full variable domain, completed using reference TRBV7-8 and TRBJ2-5, is GAGVSQSPRYKVAKRGQDVALRCDPISGHVSLFWYQQALGQGPEFLTYFQNEAQLDKSGLPSDRFFAERPEGSVSTLKIQRTQQEDSAVYLCASSLAGTLAGETQYFGPGTRLLVL.

J is TRBJ1-5 and V is TRBV2, with no clear D. Germline loops: CDR1 SNHLY, CDR2 FYNNEI. Trimming shortened V by 5 bases and J by 0 bases, and 14 bases separated the two germline ends. The CDR3 is 16 amino acids. Here the CDR3 DNA reads TGTGCCAGCAGTCTACAGACTGGTTATAGCAATCAGCCCCAGCATTTT. It codes for CASSLQTGYSNQPQHF.

The chain employs TRBV5-1 and TRBJ2-3, with D unresolved. The germline V gene has CDR1 SGHRS and CDR2 YFSETQ. The V end lost 4 bases, the J end lost 0 bases, and 15 bases lay between the germline ends. The CDR3 totals 16 residues. The CDR3 region has the DNA TGCGCCAGCAGCCGTCGGCTGGCAGCTAGCACAGATACGCAGTATTTT. Protein product: CASSRRLAASTDTQYF. The whole variable domain, filled in from reference TRBV5-1 and TRBJ2-3, reads KAGVTQTPRYLIKTRGQQVTLSCSPISGHRSVSWYQQTPGQGLQFLFEYFSETQRNKGNFPGRFSGRQFSNSRSEMNVSTLELGDSALYLCASSRRLAASTDTQYFGPGTRLTVL.

The rearrangement uses TRBV6-2 or TRBV6-3 and TRBJ2-2, with 7 bases aligning to TRBD1. Germline V gene sequence: CDR1 MNHEY, CDR2 SVGEGT. J was trimmed by 2 bases and V by 2 bases; bases with no gene match: 11. The CDR3 is made up of 18 amino acids. The chain's CDR3 is CASSYHRLGTANTGELFF. The CDR3 DNA reads TGTGCCAGCAGTTACCACCGCTTAGGGACAGCCAACACCGGGGAGCTGTTTTTT.

CDR3 region: CASVSGASNEKLFF. The CDR3 region has the DNA TGTGCCAGCGTTAGCGGGGCCTCTAATGAAAAACTGTTTTTT. This rearrangement joins TRBV5-8 to TRBJ1-4, with a weak D call TRBD1 (5 bases). Germline V gene lookup returns CDR1 SGHTS and CDR2 YDEGEE. V lost 7 bases to trimming and J lost 3 bases, with 13 bases between them. This CDR3 spans 14 amino acids. Filled out from reference TRBV5-8 and TRBJ1-4, the complete variable domain reads EAGVTQSPTHLIKTRGQQATLRCSPISGHTSVYWYQQALGLGLQFLLWYDEGEERNRGNFPPRFSGRQFPNYSSELNVNALELEDSALYLCASVSGASNEKLFFGSGTQLSVL.

The rearrangement links TRBV18 to TRBJ1-6, with 7 bases matching TRBD1. The CDR3 sequence is 12 residues long. V was pared by 3 bases and J by 11 bases, with 1 base of the junction left unmatched. CDR1 is KGHSH, CDR2 LQKENI, per germline. CDR3 residues: CASSPGTAPLHF. CDR3 nucleotides: TGTGCCAGCTCACCCGGGACAGCACCCCTCCACTTT.

V and J are TRBV3-1 (or the pseudogene TRBV3-2) and TRBJ2-5; 11 nucleotides align to TRBD2. Germline trimming cut 1 base from V and 5 bases from J; bases unmatched to any gene: 12. The germline V gene encodes CDR1 LGHDT and CDR2 YNNKEL (reference sequence). The CDR3 has 18 amino acids. CDR3 region: CASSQGRFSGGARETQYF. In DNA, the CDR3 is TGTGCCAGCAGCCAAGGGAGATTTAGCGGGGGGGCCCGGGAGACCCAGTACTTC.

This clone appeared a single time. The rearrangement joins TRBV5-6 to TRBJ1-1; 7 positions agree with TRBD1. From germline, CDR1 is SGHDT and CDR2 YYEEEE. The CDR3 loop spans 16 amino acids. Trimming removed 1 base from V and 3 bases from J; junction bases left unmatched: 9. CDR3 amino acids: CASSLRGSQGDTEAFF. CDR3 bases: TGTGCCAGCAGCTTGCGAGGTTCGCAGGGGGACACTGAAGCTTTCTTT.